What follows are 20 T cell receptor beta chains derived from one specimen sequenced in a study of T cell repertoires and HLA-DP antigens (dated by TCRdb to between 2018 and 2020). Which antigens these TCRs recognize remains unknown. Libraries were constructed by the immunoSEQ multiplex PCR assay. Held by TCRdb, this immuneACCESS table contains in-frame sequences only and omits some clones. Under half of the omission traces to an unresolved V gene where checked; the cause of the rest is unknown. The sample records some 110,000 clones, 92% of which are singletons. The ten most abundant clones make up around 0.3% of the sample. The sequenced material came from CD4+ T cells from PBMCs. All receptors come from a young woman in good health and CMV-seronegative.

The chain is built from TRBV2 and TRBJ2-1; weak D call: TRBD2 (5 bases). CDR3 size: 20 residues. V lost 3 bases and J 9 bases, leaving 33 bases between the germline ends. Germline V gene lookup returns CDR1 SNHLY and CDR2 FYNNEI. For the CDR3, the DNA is TGTGCCAGCAGTGACCCGCGCCATGGGAGTAGCTCCAATATACGGGTTGAGCAGTTCTTC. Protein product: CASSDPRHGSSSNIRVEQFF.

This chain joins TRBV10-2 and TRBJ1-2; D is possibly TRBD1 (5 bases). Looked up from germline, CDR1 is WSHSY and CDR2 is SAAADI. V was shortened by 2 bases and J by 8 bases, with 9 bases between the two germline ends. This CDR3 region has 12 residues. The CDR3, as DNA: TGCGCCAGCAGTGAGCAGGGCGGAGGCTACACCTTC. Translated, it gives CASSEQGGGYTF.

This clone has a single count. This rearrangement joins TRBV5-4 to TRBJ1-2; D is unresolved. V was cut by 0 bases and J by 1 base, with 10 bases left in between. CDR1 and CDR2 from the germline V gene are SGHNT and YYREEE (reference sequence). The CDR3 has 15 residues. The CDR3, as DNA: TGTGCCAGCAGCTTGGAAGTCGCGCTTAACTATGGCTACACCTTC. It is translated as CASSLEVALNYGYTF.

DNA for the CDR3: TGTGCCAGCAGCCAACAGGGACAGCGTTCCTACGAGCAGTACTTC. This gives the protein CASSQQGQRSYEQYF. The chain uses TRBV4-2 and TRBJ2-7; 7 bases match TRBD1. With 2 bases clipped from V and 1 base from J, the junction kept 5 bases outside the gene matches. Per germline, CDR1 LGHNA and CDR2 YNFKEQ. The CDR3 runs 15 residues.

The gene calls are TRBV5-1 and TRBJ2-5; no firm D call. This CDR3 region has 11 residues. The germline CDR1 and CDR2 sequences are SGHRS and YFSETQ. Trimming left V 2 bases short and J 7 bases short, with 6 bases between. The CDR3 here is CASSFDGTQYF. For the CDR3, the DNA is TGCGCCAGCAGCTTTGATGGGACCCAGTACTTC.

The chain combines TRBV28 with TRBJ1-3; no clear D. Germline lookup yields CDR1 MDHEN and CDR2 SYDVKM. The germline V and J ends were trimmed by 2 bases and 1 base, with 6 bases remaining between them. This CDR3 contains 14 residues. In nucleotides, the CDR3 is TGTGCCAGCAGTTTACGGCAATCTGGAAACACCATATATTTT. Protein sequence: CASSLRQSGNTIYF. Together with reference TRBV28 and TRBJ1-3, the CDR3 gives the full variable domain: DVKVTQSSRYLVKRTGEKVFLECVQDMDHENMFWYRQDPGLGLRLIYFSYDVKMKEKGDIPEGYSVSREKKERFSLILESASTNQTSMYLCASSLRQSGNTIYFGEGSWLTVV.

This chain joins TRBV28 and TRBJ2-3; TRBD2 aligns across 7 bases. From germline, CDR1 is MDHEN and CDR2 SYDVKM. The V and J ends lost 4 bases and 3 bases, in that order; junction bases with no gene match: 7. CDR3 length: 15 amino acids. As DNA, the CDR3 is TGTGCCAGCAGTTCTGCGGGAGTCCCTACAGATACGCAGTATTTT. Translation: CASSSAGVPTDTQYF.

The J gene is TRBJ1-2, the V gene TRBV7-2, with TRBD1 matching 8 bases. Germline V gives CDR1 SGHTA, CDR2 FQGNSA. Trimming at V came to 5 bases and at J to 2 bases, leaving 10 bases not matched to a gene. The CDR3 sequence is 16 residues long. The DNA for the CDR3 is TGTGCCAGCAGCCCCCAGACAGGGGTCGGAAACTATGGCTACACCTTC. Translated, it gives CASSPQTGVGNYGYTF.

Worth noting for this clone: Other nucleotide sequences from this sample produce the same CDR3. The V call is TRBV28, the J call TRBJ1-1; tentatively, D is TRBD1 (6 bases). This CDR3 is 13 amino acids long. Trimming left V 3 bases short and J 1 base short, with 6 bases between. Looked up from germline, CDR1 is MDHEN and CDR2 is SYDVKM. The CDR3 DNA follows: TGTGCCAGCAGTTTGACAGGGAACACTGAAGCTTTCTTT. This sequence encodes CASSLTGNTEAFF.

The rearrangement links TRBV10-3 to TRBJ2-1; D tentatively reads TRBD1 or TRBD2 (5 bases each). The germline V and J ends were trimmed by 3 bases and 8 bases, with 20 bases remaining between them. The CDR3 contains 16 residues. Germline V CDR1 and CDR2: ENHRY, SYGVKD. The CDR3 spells CAISDPGEGVSDEQFF. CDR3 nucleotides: TGTGCCATCAGTGACCCCGGGGAAGGGGTATCGGATGAGCAGTTCTTC.

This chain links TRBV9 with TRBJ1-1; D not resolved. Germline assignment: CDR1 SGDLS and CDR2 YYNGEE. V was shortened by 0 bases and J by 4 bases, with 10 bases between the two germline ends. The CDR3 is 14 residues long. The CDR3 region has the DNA TGTGCCAGCAGCGTAGAGCAGGCTAGCACTGAAGCTTTCTTT. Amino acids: CASSVEQASTEAFF.

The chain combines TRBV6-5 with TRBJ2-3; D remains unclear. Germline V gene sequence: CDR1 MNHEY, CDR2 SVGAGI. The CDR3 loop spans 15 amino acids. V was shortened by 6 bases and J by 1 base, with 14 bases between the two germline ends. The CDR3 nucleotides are TGTGCCAGCAGACCAGCGTTAGTGGGCACAGATACGCAGTATTTT. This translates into CASRPALVGTDTQYF.

CDR3 sequence reads: CASSEKGLGGELFF. Here the CDR3 DNA reads TGTGCCAGCAGTGAAAAGGGACTTGGCGGGGAGCTGTTTTTT. The genes are TRBV2 and TRBJ2-2, with D possibly being TRBD2 (6 bases). Germline CDR1 reads SNHLY; CDR2 reads FYNNEI. V was clipped by 2 bases and J by 7 bases, with 11 bases between them. The CDR3 length is 14 residues.

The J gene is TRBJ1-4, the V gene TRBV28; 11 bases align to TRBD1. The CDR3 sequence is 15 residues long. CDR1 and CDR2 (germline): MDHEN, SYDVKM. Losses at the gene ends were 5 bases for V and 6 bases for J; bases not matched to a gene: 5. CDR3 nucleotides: TGTGCCAGCAGTCCGGGACAGGGGGAGTATGAAAAACTGTTTTTT. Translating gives CASSPGQGEYEKLFF.

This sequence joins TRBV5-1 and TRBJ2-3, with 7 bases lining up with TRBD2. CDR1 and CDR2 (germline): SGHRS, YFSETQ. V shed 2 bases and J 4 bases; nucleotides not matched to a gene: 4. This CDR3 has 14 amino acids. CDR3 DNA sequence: TGCGCCAGCAGCTTTGGGGGGGTGGCAGATACGCAGTATTTT. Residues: CASSFGGVADTQYF.

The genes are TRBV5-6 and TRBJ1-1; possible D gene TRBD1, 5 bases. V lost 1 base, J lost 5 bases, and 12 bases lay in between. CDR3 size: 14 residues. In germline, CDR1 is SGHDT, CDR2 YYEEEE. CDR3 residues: CASSLFGGWTEAFF. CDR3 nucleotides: TGTGCCAGCAGCTTGTTCGGGGGGTGGACTGAAGCTTTCTTT.

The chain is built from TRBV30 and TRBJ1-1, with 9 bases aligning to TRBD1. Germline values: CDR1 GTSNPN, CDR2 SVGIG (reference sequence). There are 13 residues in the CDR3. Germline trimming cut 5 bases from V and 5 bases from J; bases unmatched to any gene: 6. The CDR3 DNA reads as TGTGCCTGGGGGGACAGGGACGTGACTGAAGCTTTCTTT. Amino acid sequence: CAWGDRDVTEAFF.

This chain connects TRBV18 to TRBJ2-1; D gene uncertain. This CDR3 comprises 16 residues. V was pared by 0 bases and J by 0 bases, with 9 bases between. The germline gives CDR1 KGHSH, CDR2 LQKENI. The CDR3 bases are TGTGCCAGCTCACCACCGGGCAGGAGCTCCTACAATGAGCAGTTCTTC. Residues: CASSPPGRSSYNEQFF.

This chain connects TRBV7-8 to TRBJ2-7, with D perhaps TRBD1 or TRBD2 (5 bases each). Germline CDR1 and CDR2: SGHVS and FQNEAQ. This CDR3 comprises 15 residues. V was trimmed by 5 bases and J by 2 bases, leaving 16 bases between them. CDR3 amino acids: CASSQEGSGPYEQYV. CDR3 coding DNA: TGTGCCAGCAGCCAAGAAGGCTCGGGGCCCTACGAGCAGTACGTC.

The CDR3 coding sequence is TGCAGCGTCGCCGGACAGGCCCCCTATGGCTACACCTTC. Translated: CSVAGQAPYGYTF. This chain connects TRBV29-1 to TRBJ1-2; 7 bases line up with TRBD1. CDR1 SQVTM and CDR2 ANQGSEA come from the germline V gene. This CDR3 contains 13 residues. V lost 6 bases, J lost 4 bases, and 8 bases stayed unmatched. Filled out from reference TRBV29-1 and TRBJ1-2, the complete variable domain reads SAVISQKPSRDICQRGTSLTIQCQVDSQVTMMFWYRQQPGQSLTLIATANQGSEATYESGFVIDKFPISRPNLTFSTLTVSNMSPEDSSIYLCSVAGQAPYGYTFGSGTRLTVV.